This record covers a single T cell receptor beta chain. Antigen specificity is unknown. This entry is derived from a study of shared clonotypes between healthy human individuals. The study, taken as a whole, reports: Shared across four donors were about 4.6% of the naive CD4 clonotypes. When compared with the clonotypes that were shared by all four sorted-subset donors, the non-shared clonotypes turned out to have lower generation probabilities.

Libraries were prepared by immunoSEQ multiplex PCR; TCRdb keeps only in-frame clonotypes and omits some of them. Of about 2.1 million clones listed, about 93% were seen once; the top ten hold less than 2%. CD8 cells classed as naive were CD45RO-negative and positively selected for CCR7, excluding terminally differentiated effector memory CD45RA+ cells. Germline-derived CDR1 and CDR2 are LGHNA and YSLEER. V was trimmed by 1 base and J by 2 bases, leaving 6 bases between them. CDR3 size: 13 residues. The sequenced sample consisted of naive CD8+ T cells from PBMCs. The rearrangement uses TRBV4-3 and TRBJ2-7, with unresolved D. This TCR derives from a man between 18 and 35 years old in good health. Some clones in this sample may be carry-over from other donors' samples. The CDR3 sequence is CASSQARPYEQYF. The CDR3 DNA follows: TGCGCCAGCAGCCAAGCTAGGCCCTACGAGCAGTACTTC.